This T cell receptor beta chain stems from a study of blood T cell repertoires in COVID-19. With 1 base removed from V and 1 base from J, the gap between germline ends came to 8 bases. The germline CDR1 and CDR2 sequences are SEHNR and FQNEAQ (reference sequence). This CDR3 spans 15 amino acids. In the authors' workflow: Scientists estimated how many nucleated cells there were by amplifying reference gene primers. Measured with immunoSEQ multiplex PCR; TCRdb has only the in-frame clones, and not every one. The V and J calls and clone size are taken from that table; D and trimming were inferred from the DNA. Seen here are about 98,000 clones, 81% observed once, and the top ten hold roughly 10%.

The sample was peripheral blood. The chain recombines TRBV7-9 with TRBJ2-1; D is possibly TRBD1 (6 bases). The receptor was derived from an elderly woman with acute or convalescent COVID-19. CDR3 sequence: CASSLGQGSYNEQFF. The CDR3 DNA reads as TGTGCCAGCAGCTTAGGGCAGGGGTCCTACAATGAGCAGTTCTTC.